These T cell receptor beta chains were read from a single sample in a study of Graves' ophthalmopathy and Graves' hyperthyroidism. MiXCR, applied by TCRdb to the multiplex PCR reads, yields one record per CDR3 protein. The data contain over 150,000 distinct CDR3 sequences, 30% to 45% of them seen just once; the ten biggest clones take up around 5.5%. Input material: peripheral blood. These receptors were obtained from a woman aged 40-49 years with Graves' ophthalmopathy. Each CDR3 is given with its conserved first and last residue. D genes are given only for firm matches. Some rows mark clone size as missing; the rest say once, few, many or name a class of expanded clone.

d_gene,len,v_gene,abundance,j_gene,CDR3nt,CDR3aa
.,11,TRBV29-1,many,TRBJ2-5,TGCAGCGTTGACTCCTATGGGACCCAGTACTTC,CSVDSYGTQYF
.,15,TRBV6-1,.,TRBJ1-5,TGTGCCAGCAGTCCGGGACATAATAGCAATCAGCCCCAGCATTTT,CASSPGHNSNQPQHF
.,13,TRBV20-1,many,TRBJ2-7,TGCAGTGCTAGAGGTAGAGCGGCCTACGAGCAGTACTTC,CSARGRAAYEQYF
.,14,TRBV30,many,TRBJ1-2,TGTGCCTGGAGTGTACACGGGGGGGCTGGTGGCTACACCTTC,CAWSVHGGAGGYTF
.,12,TRBV29-1,many,TRBJ2-5,TGCAGCGTTGTACAAACCCAAGAGACCCAGTACTTC,CSVVQTQETQYF
.,15,TRBV27,.,TRBJ1-6,TGTGCCAGCGCGCTAACCGGGACACGGGATTCACCCCTCCACTTT,CASALTGTRDSPLHF
TRBD1,16,TRBV11-1,many,TRBJ2-2,TGTGCCAGCACCCCTAATGGGGCAGGGGGCTTCGGGGAGCTGTTTTTT,CASTPNGAGGFGELFF
TRBD1,13,TRBV28,many,TRBJ2-7,TGTGCCAGCACCCGGACAGGGGTAAGCGAGCAGTACTTC,CASTRTGVSEQYF
.,13,TRBV7-8,.,TRBJ2-7,TGTGCCAGCAGCTTGAAGCTAGCCTACGAGCAGTACTTC,CASSLKLAYEQYF
.,13,TRBV10-3,many,TRBJ1-1,TGTGCCATCAGTGAGCTCCGGGACACTGAAGCTTTCTTT,CAISELRDTEAFF
TRBD1,15,TRBV12-3/TRBV12-4,.,TRBJ2-5,TGTGCCAGCAGTCCAGCACAGGGGGCACGAGAGACCCAGTACTTC,CASSPAQGARETQYF
TRBD1,15,TRBV12-3/TRBV12-4,many,TRBJ2-7,TGTGCCAGCAGCCCCGGGACAGGGGACCCCTACGAGCAGTACTTC,CASSPGTGDPYEQYF
.,15,TRBV7-2,.,TRBJ2-7,TGTGCCAGCAGCTCGCACGGGGGAGCCATATACGAGCAGTACTTC,CASSSHGGAIYEQYF
TRBD2,16,TRBV7-8,many,TRBJ2-3,TGTGCCAGCAGCCTCACCGGGACTACCTACACAGATACGCAGTATTTT,CASSLTGTTYTDTQYF
.,13,TRBV6-5,many,TRBJ2-5,TGTGCCACCGACCAGGGAGATCTCGAGACCCAGTACTTC,CATDQGDLETQYF
.,15,TRBV27,.,TRBJ1-1,TGTGCCAGCAGCCCAGGGGCAGGGACCAACACTGAAGCTTTCTTT,CASSPGAGTNTEAFF
.,15,TRBV6-1,.,TRBJ2-2,TGTGCCAGCAGTGAAAAGGGTCTGGACACCGGGGAGCTGTTTTTT,CASSEKGLDTGELFF
TRBD1,13,TRBV5-1,.,TRBJ2-7,TGCGCCAGCAATCCGGGACAGGGGTACGAGCAGTACTTC,CASNPGQGYEQYF
.,16,TRBV10-3,many,TRBJ1-2,TGTGCCATCCGAAGGACGGAGGGTCAAGCTAACTATGGCTACACCTTC,CAIRRTEGQANYGYTF
TRBD1,14,TRBV6-1,.,TRBJ2-7,TGTGCCAGCGGGCGGGACAGGGTGGCCTACGAGCAGTACTTC,CASGRDRVAYEQYF
.,13,TRBV28,many,TRBJ2-4,TGTGCCAGCAGCCCCGGGGGTGGAAACATTCAGTACTTC,CASSPGGGNIQYF
.,15,TRBV30,many,TRBJ1-1,TGTGCCTGGAGTGTATTGGGGGGCGCGAGTACTGAAGCTTTCTTT,CAWSVLGGASTEAFF
.,12,TRBV3-1,many,TRBJ1-6,TGTGCCAGCAGCACCGGCAATTCACCCCTCCACTTT,CASSTGNSPLHF
TRBD2,14,TRBV7-6,.,TRBJ2-7,TGTGCCAGCACCTACGGGAGGGCAGACTACGAGCAGTACTTC,CASTYGRADYEQYF
.,15,TRBV3-1,many,TRBJ2-7,TGTGCCAGCAGCCAACCTCCGGCAGACTACTACGAGCAGTACTTC,CASSQPPADYYEQYF
TRBD1,16,TRBV5-1,many,TRBJ1-1,TGCGCCAGCAGCATAGGGACAGGGCGGACGAACACTGAAGCTTTCTTT,CASSIGTGRTNTEAFF
.,13,TRBV12-3/TRBV12-4,.,TRBJ2-5,TGTGCCAGCAGTTACATAGCGGAAGAGACCCAGTACTTC,CASSYIAEETQYF
.,17,TRBV6-2/TRBV6-3,many,TRBJ2-2,TGTGCCAGCAGACGCGCCACAGGGCAGTTGAACACCGGGGAGCTGTTTTTT,CASRRATGQLNTGELFF